This T cell receptor (beta chain) was found in a study of T cell repertoires in cytomegalovirus infection. One entry per CDR3 protein results from TCRdb running MiXCR on the reads. This sample yields fewer than 350,000 distinct CDR3 sequences, of which roughly 29% are seen a single time; roughly 20% belongs to the top ten. V lost 4 bases and J lost 2, with 14 bases in between. The CDR3 runs to 15 residues. The germline gives CDR1 LGHDT, CDR2 YNNKEL (reference sequence). With respect to this clonotype: Its antigen is unidentified.

The clonotype originates from a human donor in good health (CMV status not recorded). Some clones in this sample may be carry-over from other donors' samples. The chain is built from TRBV3-1 and TRBJ2-5, with a tentative D call TRBD2 (6 bases). Specimen: cultured PBMCs, collected from culture after CMV antigen stimulation. Here the CDR3 reads CASSPVRGLQETQYF. CDR3 DNA sequence: TGTGCCAGCAGCCCCGTGCGGGGCCTTCAAGAGACCCAGTACTTC.